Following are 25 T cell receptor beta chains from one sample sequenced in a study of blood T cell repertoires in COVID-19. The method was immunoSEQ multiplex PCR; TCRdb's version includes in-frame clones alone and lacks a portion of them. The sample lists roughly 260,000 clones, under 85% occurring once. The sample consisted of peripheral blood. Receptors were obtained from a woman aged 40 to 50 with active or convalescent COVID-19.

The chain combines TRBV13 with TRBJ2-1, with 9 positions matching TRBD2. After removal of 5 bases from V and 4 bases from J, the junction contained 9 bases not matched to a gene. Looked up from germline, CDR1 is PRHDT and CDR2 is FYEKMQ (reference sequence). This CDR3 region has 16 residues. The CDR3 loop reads CASSPPTAGGYNEQFF. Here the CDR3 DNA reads TGTGCCAGCAGCCCACCCACAGCGGGGGGTTACAATGAGCAGTTCTTC.

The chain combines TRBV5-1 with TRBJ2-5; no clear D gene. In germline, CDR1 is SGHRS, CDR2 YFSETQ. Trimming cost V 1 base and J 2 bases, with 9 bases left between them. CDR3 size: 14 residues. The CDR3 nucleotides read TGCGCCAGCAGCTTGTTGAGACAACAAGAGACCCAGTACTTC. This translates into CASSLLRQQETQYF.

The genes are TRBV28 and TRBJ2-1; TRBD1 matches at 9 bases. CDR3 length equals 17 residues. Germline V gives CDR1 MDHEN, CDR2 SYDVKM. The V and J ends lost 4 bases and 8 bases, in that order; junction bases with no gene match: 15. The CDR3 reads CASSYEIGGQGSHEQFF. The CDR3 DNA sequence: TGTGCCAGCAGTTACGAAATTGGCGGACAGGGGAGTCATGAGCAGTTCTTC.

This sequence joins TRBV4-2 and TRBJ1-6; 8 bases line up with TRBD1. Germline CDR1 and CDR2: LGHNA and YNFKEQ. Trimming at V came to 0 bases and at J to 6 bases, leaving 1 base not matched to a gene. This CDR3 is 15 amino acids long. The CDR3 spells CASSQEGTGNSPLHF. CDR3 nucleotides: TGTGCCAGCAGCCAAGAGGGGACAGGTAATTCACCCCTCCACTTT.

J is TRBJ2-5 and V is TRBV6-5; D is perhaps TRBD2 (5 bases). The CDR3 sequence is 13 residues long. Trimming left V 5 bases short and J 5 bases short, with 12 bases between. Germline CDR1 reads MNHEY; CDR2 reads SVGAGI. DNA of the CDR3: TGTGCCAGCAGTCCAGAGGGCTGGGAGACCCAGTACTTC. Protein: CASSPEGWETQYF.

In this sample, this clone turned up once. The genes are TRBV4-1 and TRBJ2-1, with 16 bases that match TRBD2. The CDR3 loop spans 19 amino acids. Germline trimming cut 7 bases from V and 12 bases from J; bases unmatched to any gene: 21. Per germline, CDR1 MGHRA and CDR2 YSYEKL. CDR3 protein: CASTKGLERGTSGGVGQFF. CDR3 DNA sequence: TGCGCCAGCACCAAAGGGCTCGAACGCGGGACTAGCGGGGGGGTAGGGCAGTTCTTC.

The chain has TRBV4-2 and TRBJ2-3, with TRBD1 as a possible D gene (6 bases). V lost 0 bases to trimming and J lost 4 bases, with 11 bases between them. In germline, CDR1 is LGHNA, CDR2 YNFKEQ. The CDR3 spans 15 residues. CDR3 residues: CASSQEGARADTQYF. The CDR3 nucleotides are TGTGCCAGCAGCCAAGAGGGGGCCCGGGCAGATACGCAGTATTTT.

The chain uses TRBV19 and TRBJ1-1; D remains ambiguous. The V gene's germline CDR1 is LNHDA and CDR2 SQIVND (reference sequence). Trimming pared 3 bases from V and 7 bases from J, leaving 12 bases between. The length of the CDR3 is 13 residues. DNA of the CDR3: TGTGCCAGTAGTATTGGGCCCATTGGTGAAGCTTTCTTT. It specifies CASSIGPIGEAFF.

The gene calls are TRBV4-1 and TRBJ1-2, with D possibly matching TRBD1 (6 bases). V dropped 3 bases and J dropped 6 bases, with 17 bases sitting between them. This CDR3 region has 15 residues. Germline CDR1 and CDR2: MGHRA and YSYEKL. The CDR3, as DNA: TGCGCCAGCAGCCAGGACTTAAGACAGGCTCATGGCTACACCTTC. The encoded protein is CASSQDLRQAHGYTF.

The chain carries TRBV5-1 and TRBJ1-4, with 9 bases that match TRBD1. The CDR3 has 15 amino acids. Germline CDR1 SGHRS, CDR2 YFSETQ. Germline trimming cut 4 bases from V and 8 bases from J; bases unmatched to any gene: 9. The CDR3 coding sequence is TGCGCCAGCAGCACGGGAGGGACAGGGAAAGAAAAACTGTTTTTT. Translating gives CASSTGGTGKEKLFF.

The DNA of the CDR3 is TGTGCCAGCAGATTGGACATACTAAATTCACCCCTCCACTTT. Translated, it gives CASRLDILNSPLHF. The chain has TRBV28 and TRBJ1-6; weak D call: TRBD1 (5 bases). The germline gives CDR1 MDHEN, CDR2 SYDVKM. This CDR3 comprises 14 residues. Trimming took off 6 bases at V and 7 bases at J, with 13 bases between the two ends.

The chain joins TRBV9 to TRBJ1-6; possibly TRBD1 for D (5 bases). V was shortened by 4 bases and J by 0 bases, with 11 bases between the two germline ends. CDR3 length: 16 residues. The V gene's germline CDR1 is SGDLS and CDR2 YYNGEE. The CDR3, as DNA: TGTGCCAGCAGCCCGCGACAGAGCTCCTATAATTCACCCCTCCACTTT. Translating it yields CASSPRQSSYNSPLHF.

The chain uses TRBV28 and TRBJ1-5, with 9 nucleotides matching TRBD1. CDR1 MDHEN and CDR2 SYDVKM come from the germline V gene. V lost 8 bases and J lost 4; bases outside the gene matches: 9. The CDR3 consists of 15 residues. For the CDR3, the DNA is TGTGCCAGCCATAACAGGGGGCAGTGGAATCAGCCCCAGCATTTT. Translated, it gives CASHNRGQWNQPQHF.

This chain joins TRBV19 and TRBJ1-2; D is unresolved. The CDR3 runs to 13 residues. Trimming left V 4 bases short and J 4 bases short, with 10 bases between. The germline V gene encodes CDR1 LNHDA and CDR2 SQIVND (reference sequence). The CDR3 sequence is CASSTSAIYGYTF. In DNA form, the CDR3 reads TGTGCCAGTAGTACATCAGCGATCTATGGCTACACCTTC. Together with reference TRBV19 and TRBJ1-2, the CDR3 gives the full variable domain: DGGITQSPKYLFRKEGQNVTLSCEQNLNHDAMYWYRQDPGQGLRLIYYSQIVNDFQKGDIAEGYSVSREKKESFPLTVTSAQKNPTAFYLCASSTSAIYGYTFGSGTRLTVV.

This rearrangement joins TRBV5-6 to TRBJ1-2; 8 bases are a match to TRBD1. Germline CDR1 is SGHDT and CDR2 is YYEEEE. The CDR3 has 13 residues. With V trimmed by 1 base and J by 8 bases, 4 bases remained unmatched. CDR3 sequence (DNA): TGTGCCAGCAGCTTGAGCAGGGGGCGCGGCTACACCTTC. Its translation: CASSLSRGRGYTF.

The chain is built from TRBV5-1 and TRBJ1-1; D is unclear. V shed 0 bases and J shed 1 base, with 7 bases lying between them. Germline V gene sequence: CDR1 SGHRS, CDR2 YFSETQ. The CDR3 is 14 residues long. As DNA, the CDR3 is TGCGCCAGCAGCTTGGACAGCCAGAACACTGAAGCTTTCTTT. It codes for CASSLDSQNTEAFF.

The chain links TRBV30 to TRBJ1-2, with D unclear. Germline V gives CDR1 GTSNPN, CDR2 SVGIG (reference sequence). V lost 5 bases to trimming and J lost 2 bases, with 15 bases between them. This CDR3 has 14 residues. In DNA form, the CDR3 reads TGTGCCTGGGGTCTTGGAGCTCAGAACTATGGCTACACCTTC. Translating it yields CAWGLGAQNYGYTF.

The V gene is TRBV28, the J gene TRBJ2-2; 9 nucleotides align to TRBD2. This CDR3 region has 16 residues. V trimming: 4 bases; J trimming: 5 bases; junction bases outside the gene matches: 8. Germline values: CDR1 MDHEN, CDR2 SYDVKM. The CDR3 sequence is CASSSHSGGLTGELFF. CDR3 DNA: TGTGCCAGCAGTTCCCATAGCGGGGGTTTGACCGGGGAGCTGTTTTTT.

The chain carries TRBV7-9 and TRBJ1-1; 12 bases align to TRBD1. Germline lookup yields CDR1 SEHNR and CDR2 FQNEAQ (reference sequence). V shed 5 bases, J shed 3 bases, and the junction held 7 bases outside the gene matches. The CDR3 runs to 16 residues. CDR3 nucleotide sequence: TGTGCCAGCAGCCAGGGACAGGGGGCGGCGGACACTGAAGCTTTCTTT. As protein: CASSQGQGAADTEAFF.

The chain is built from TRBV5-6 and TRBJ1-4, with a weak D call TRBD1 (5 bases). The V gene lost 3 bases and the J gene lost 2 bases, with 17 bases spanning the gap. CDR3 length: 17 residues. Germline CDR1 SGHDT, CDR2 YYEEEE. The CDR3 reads CASSWGPRRSTNEKLFF. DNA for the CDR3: TGTGCCAGCAGCTGGGGCCCTCGGCGATCGACTAATGAAAAACTGTTTTTT.

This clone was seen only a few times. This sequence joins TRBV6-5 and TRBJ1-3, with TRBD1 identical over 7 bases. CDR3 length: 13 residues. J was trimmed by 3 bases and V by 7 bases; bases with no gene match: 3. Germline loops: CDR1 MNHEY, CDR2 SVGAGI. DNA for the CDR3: TGTGCCAGCAACAGGGGCGTTGGAAACACCATATATTTT. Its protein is CASNRGVGNTIYF.

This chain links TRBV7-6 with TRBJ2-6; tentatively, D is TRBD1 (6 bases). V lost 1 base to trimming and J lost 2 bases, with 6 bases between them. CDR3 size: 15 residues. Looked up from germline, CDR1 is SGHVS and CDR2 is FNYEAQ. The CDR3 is CASSLDRAGANVLTF. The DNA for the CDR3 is TGTGCCAGCAGCTTAGACAGGGCTGGGGCCAACGTCCTGACTTTC.

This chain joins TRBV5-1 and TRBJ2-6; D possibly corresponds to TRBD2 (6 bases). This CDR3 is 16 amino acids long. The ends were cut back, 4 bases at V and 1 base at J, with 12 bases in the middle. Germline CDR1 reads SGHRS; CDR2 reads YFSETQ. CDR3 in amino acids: CASSIGGQSGANVLTF. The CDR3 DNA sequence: TGCGCCAGCAGCATCGGAGGGCAATCTGGGGCCAACGTCCTGACTTTC.

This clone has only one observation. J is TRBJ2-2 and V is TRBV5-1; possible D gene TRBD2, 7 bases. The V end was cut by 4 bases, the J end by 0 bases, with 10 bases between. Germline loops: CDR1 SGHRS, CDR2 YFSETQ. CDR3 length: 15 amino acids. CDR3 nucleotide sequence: TGCGCCAGCAGCGGCGGGGGCGCGAACACCGGGGAGCTGTTTTTT. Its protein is CASSGGGANTGELFF.

In DNA, the CDR3 is TGTGCCAGCAGCGAAACGGACAGTTCGAACACCGGGGAGCTGTTTTTT. It yields the protein CASSETDSSNTGELFF. The chain uses TRBV9 and TRBJ2-2, with a possible D match to TRBD1 (6 bases). Trimming cost V 3 bases and J 0 bases, with 12 bases left between them. From germline, CDR1 is SGDLS and CDR2 YYNGEE. This CDR3 region has 16 residues. Full variable domain (remainder filled in from reference TRBV9 and TRBJ2-2): DSGVTQTPKHLITATGQRVTLRCSPRSGDLSVYWYQQSLDQGLQFLIQYYNGEERAKGNILERFSAQQFPDLHSELNLSSLELGDSALYFCASSETDSSNTGELFFGEGSRLTVL.